Following are 9 T cell receptor beta chains from one sample sequenced in a study of shared clonotypes between healthy human individuals. The data were produced by immunoSEQ multiplex PCR, yet TCRdb's version contains in-frame clones alone and is incomplete. The sample has fewer than 850,000 clones, around 91% seen once; the top ten hold about a third. Sequencing was done on a sample of memory CD8+ T cells from PBMCs. Subset: CD45RO+ cells pooled with CCR7-negative TemRA cells. These receptors all stem from a man between 18 and 29 years old in good health. Some clones in this sample may be carry-over from other donors' samples.

The chain carries TRBV9 and TRBJ1-1, with TRBD1 identical over 8 bases. V lost 3 bases and J lost 5; bases outside the gene matches: 6. In germline, CDR1 is SGDLS, CDR2 YYNGEE. This CDR3 spans 14 amino acids. This CDR3 reads CASSGTGWGTEAFF. The CDR3 region has the DNA TGTGCCAGCAGCGGGACAGGGTGGGGAACTGAAGCTTTCTTT.

Of note for this clone: The same CDR3 is also encoded by other DNA sequences in this sample. The V and J genes are TRBV27 and TRBJ2-1; unclear D gene. The CDR3 is 13 amino acids. V was trimmed by 0 bases and J by 2 bases, leaving 2 bases between them. CDR1 and CDR2 from the germline V gene are MNHEY and SMNVEV (reference sequence). The CDR3 is CASSLSPYNEQFF. The CDR3 DNA is TGTGCCAGCAGTTTATCCCCCTACAATGAGCAGTTCTTC.

The rearrangement links TRBV15 to TRBJ2-1; weak D call: TRBD1 (7 bases). The CDR3 covers 16 residues. Trimming pared 3 bases from V and 4 bases from J, leaving 16 bases between. Germline CDR1 reads LNHNV; CDR2 reads YYDKDF (reference sequence). CDR3 nucleotide sequence: TGTGCCACCAGCAGCGACAGGGACTTACCGTACAATGAGCAGTTCTTC. Its protein is CATSSDRDLPYNEQFF.

CDR3 coding DNA: TGTGCCAGCAGTGAAGGGGGACCCCCCGAGTTCTTC. Translating it yields CASSEGGPPEFF. The chain joins TRBV25-1 to TRBJ2-1; D possibly matches TRBD1 or TRBD2 (5 bases each). Germline V gene sequence: CDR1 MGHDK, CDR2 SYGVNS. The CDR3 has 12 amino acids. Trimming pared 2 bases from V and 14 bases from J, leaving 13 bases between.

The V and J genes are TRBV29-1 and TRBJ1-5; 7 nucleotides match TRBD1. The CDR3 sequence is 13 residues long. Trimming took 7 bases from V and 6 from J; bases not matched to a gene: 9. Germline V gene sequence: CDR1 SQVTM, CDR2 ANQGSEA. CDR3 loop: CSGQGGEGQPQHF. As DNA, the CDR3 is TGCAGCGGCCAGGGGGGGGAAGGTCAGCCCCAGCATTTT.

The count of this clone is one. The chain joins TRBV30 to TRBJ2-7, with D uncertain. This CDR3 is built from 13 residues. The germline gives CDR1 GTSNPN, CDR2 SVGIG (reference sequence). The germline V and J ends were trimmed by 5 bases and 0 bases, with 11 bases remaining between them. CDR3: CAWEPRNSYEQYF. The DNA for the CDR3 is TGTGCCTGGGAACCACGAAACTCCTACGAGCAGTACTTC.

The chain recombines TRBV4-1 with TRBJ1-2; D remains unclear. The CDR3 totals 15 residues. The V and J ends lost 0 bases and 6 bases respectively, with 14 bases between them. Germline CDR1 and CDR2: MGHRA and YSYEKL. CDR3 DNA: TGCGCCAGCAGCCAAGATCCAGGAATCGAAAATGGCTACACCTTC. As protein: CASSQDPGIENGYTF.

The chain links TRBV21-1 to TRBJ2-7; the DNA was not compared with TRBD2, the D call given in the table. TRBV21-1 is a listed pseudogene. The CDR3 is made up of 16 amino acids. The CDR3 reads CASSKVGLAGVDEQYF. The CDR3 DNA is TGTGCCAGCAGCAAAGTTGGGCTAGCGGGAGTTGACGAGCAGTACTTC.

The rearrangement links TRBV15 to TRBJ2-2, with D tentatively TRBD1 (5 bases). The germline CDR1 and CDR2 sequences are LNHNV and YYDKDF (reference sequence). Trimming took off 0 bases at V and 5 bases at J, with 16 bases between the two ends. CDR3 length equals 17 residues. CDR3 sequence: CATSRDRLGVGTGELFF. The CDR3 DNA follows: TGTGCCACCAGCAGAGATAGGTTAGGGGTAGGAACCGGGGAGCTGTTTTTT.